The source of this T cell receptor (beta chain) is a study of glioma-infiltrating T cells. Study-level points and caveats: Very few CDR3 sequences were shared between tissue and blood. Above-expected tissue-blood divergence occurred in all gliomas, most in low-grade ones.

Using RNA template, CDR3s of TCR alpha and beta were amplified with iRepertoire arm-PCR. One-step reverse transcription and amplification started from around 100-400 ng of tissue mRNA or PBMC total RNA. One entry per CDR3 protein, called by TCRdb with MiXCR from the multiplex PCR reads. The sample contains 160,000 or so distinct CDR3 sequences, under 55% of which appear only once. The table lists this clonotype with a few counts. Its antigen is not known. The CDR3 is 12 amino acids. Germline CDR1 is DFQATT and CDR2 is SNEGSKA (reference sequence). V gave up 6 bases and J gave up 1 base, with 10 bases separating them.

The TCR sequence derives from a human donor with low-grade glioma or glioblastoma, undergoing nonglioma brain surgery, or in good health (not recorded which). The chain carries TRBV20-1 and TRBJ2-7, with D possibly being TRBD2 (5 bases). Sequencing was carried out using glioma tissue, nonneoplastic brain tissue, or PBMCs (not recorded which). The CDR3 region is CSAETSSYEQYF. The CDR3 region has the DNA TGCAGTGCGGAAACTAGTTCCTACGAGCAGTACTTC.